This TCR beta chain is drawn from a study of cytomegalovirus exposure and HLA in healthy donors (dated by TCRdb to the late 2010s). Background for the entire study: An earlier analysis of several hundred of the donors reported 276 Gb of sequence data and 100 million to 120 million unique TCR beta sequences obtained from about 179 million T cells. An earlier analysis of approximately 580 of the donors used high-throughput TCR beta sequencing to judge whether each TCR beta V gene segment behaved as functional or pseudogenic. Besides the first cohort of 666 subjects, a separate validation cohort made up of roughly 130 different subjects was used. Donor age, sex, ethnicity and CMV serostatus were collected together with the repertoire data. On average, about 240,000 unique TCR beta nucleotide sequences were sequenced per donor among 398 genotyped donors of the cohort, with roughly 18% of those sequences being non-productive. In a later analysis, previously published TCR beta repertoires from 666 donors were re-analyzed and high-resolution HLA genotyping was added so that TCR occurrence patterns could be studied. The aim of the study was to test whether cataloging public T cell receptors could identify signatures of past pathogen exposure. All discovery cohort repertoires had been generated on a single sequencing platform. Because of strong linkage in the cohort, 5 or 6 DR-DQ haplotypes were treated as single units for association and clustering. The number of donors typed differed by locus, with about 629-630 for A, B, C, DRB1 and DQB1, roughly 520 for DQA1, nearly 610 for DPA1, and 450 to 480 for DPB1. Among the roughly 400 genotyped donors, approximately 77% belonged to the genetic ancestry cluster associated with self-reported Caucasian donors. Rather than using new phenotypic data, the later analysis identified candidate immune exposures from TCR beta sequences and from how often those sequences occurred across donors. An early release covering just under 650 HLA-typed donors comprised roughly 300 gigabases of sequencing data and around 80 million unique TCR sequences. A later genetic analysis used genome-wide SNP genotypes for about 60% of the 666 donors, treating that subset as a discovery cohort. To predict cytomegalovirus infection status, the study combined high-throughput TCR immunosequencing, statistical association of individual TCRs with disease status, and machine learning. The T cell repertoires of 666 subjects were profiled by immunosequencing and related to cytomegalovirus serostatus. Both class I and class II loci were covered by HLA typing, at four-digit resolution.

The cohort consisted of 600 to 750 healthy bone marrow donors. Cohort members were all nominally healthy when sampled, although unrecorded immune exposures were likely present. The donor was CMV seronegative and was included in the group of a few hundred seronegative cohort members. A peripheral blood sample was collected from each donor, and TCR beta sequencing was performed on peripheral blood mononuclear cells. Genomic DNA extraction from the blood cell samples was performed with the Qiagen DNeasy Blood Extraction Kit. Receptor amplification or capture employed the immunoSEQ multiplex PCR assay. A mixture of 60 forward primers for TCR Vbeta segments and 13 reverse primers for TCR Jbeta segments was used in the multiplex PCR. The CDR3 region of rearranged TCR beta genes was amplified from genomic DNA with a multiplex PCR assay. On the Illumina HiSeq System, the amplified TCR beta libraries were sequenced as 87-base-pair reads. The original pipeline was this. A later analysis counted 65 million to 90 million unique TCR beta chains across the 640 or so repertoires, and around 9.9 million of these chains were shared by at least two donors. Raw reads were error-corrected and collapsed into unique sequences by a nearest-neighbor algorithm in which closely related sequences were merged to remove PCR and sequencing errors. To assign V, D and J gene segments, CDR3 sequences were aligned to IMGT reference sequences. Each retained sequence needed at least a six-nucleotide match to both a V gene segment and a J gene segment. Rearrangements were classified as productive when the CDR3 lacked stop codons and remained in frame with V and J, and all other rearrangements were classified as non-productive. CDR3 was defined according to IMGT convention as the region running from the second conserved V-encoded cysteine to the conserved J-encoded phenylalanine. The earlier analysis of a few hundred of the donors excluded sequences that lacked an unambiguous match to a single V gene segment. In an earlier analysis of about 590 of the donors, a V segment was called functional when productive rearrangements were above 56.7%, and segregating when the standard deviation between donors exceeded 5%. To diagnose cytomegalovirus status from the catalog of TCR beta chain sequences, a statistical classification framework was built. In a later analysis, TCR nucleotide sequences were compared against IMGT/GENE-DB human TR gene sequences so that V and J genes could be assigned. The TCRdist pipeline was used in a later analysis to assign CDR3 sequences and most-parsimonious VDJ recombination scenarios. In a later analysis, each TCR beta chain was defined by its CDR3 amino acid sequence together with its V-gene family, and reads lacking a unique V-gene family were excluded. In a later analysis, around 600 highly shared, low-generation-probability nucleotide sequences were removed to address suspected cross-contamination and a sequencing artifact. In a later analysis, a clonal expansion index for each public chain was calculated from normalized within-repertoire ranks of inferred template counts. In a later analysis, generation probabilities were computed with a VDJ recombination model fitted to out-of-frame rearrangements, and the resulting probabilities were checked against IGoR. Hypergeometric tests were used in a later analysis to score TCR-TCR, TCR-HLA and TCR-CMV co-occurrence, with a repertoire-size bias correction applied to the TCR pairs. False discovery rates were estimated in a later analysis by permuting HLA or CMV assignments 20 times. In a later analysis, co-occurring TCRs were grouped using DBSCAN, with TCRdist sequence similarity added in when clustering inside HLA-allele-positive subsets. Repertoires with fewer than 30,000 or more than 120,000 public chains, plus five repertoires with anomalous nucleotide sharing, were excluded from co-occurrence clustering. The table was pulled from immuneACCESS by TCRdb, which kept in-frame rearrangements only. Such tables lose some clones; where checked, under half of the loss comes from unresolved V genes, and the rest has no known cause. That table supplies the V and J calls and clone size; D and trimming were determined from the DNA. The sample data list about 200,000 clones, and 82% of these were observed just once. The biggest ten clones account for about 0.092% of the sample.

Including the terminal cysteine and phenylalanine, the CDR3 comprises 13 residues. The DNA shown is the 39-base CDR3, in frame from base 1. About this clone itself: The specificity of this receptor is unknown. No base-level quality is on record; no much larger clone is a single base apart.

Findings and caveats that apply to the study as a whole: Some IMGT-functional V segments, including TRBV6-2 and TRBV6-3, could not be distinguished by the 87-base-pair reads and were therefore excluded. Strong co-occurrence of HLA alleles, especially DR and DQ, made assigning TCR associations to individual alleles difficult. According to a later analysis, most CMV-associated TCR beta chains appeared to be HLA-restricted, and the HLA associations seemed to be driven largely by CMV exposure. A cluster of highly shared sequence variants was judged likely to be a technical artifact of the sequencing pipeline. Across donors, most TCR sequences were observed very rarely, whereas some public TCRs were present in many individuals. A further reported finding was that TCR beta sequences accurately predicted the HLA-A and HLA-B alleles for most subjects in the first cohort. V-gene and J-gene trimming of TCR beta chains was associated with a missense DCLRE1C variant in a later genetic analysis, and the association was replicated in an independent cohort. A later analysis found that HLA-associated TCR beta chains were more clonally expanded and had lower generation probabilities than equally common non-associated chains. Correlated functional status among segregating V segments might be attributable to linkage disequilibrium, but an unknown experimental factor could not be ruled out. It was suggested by the authors that the approach could potentially be generalized to other disease states and immunological phenotypes. According to a later genetic analysis, donors in an Asian-associated ancestry cluster had fewer N-insertions in productive TCRs than the approximately 670-donor mean. Three of the identified cytomegalovirus-associated TCR beta chains were confirmed in vitro to be specific for cytomegalovirus antigens. According to a later analysis, parvovirus B19, influenza, CMV and Epstein-Barr virus appeared linked to several top co-occurrence clusters. Around 16 rarely observed V segments, including chromosome 9 orphons, were excluded from the earlier analysis of a few hundred of the donors because counts were too low. Because some donors lacked HLA typing at each locus, the association tests relied only on the typed subset. An earlier analysis of around 540 of the donors showed that most TCR beta V segments appeared in productive rearrangements either about 90% or about 30% of the time, which broadly matched IMGT annotations. The study listed 170 or so TCR beta chains as associated with cytomegalovirus. The only immune exposure information available for the cohort was CMV serostatus. In this cohort, only TCR beta chains were sequenced, and detectable features were limited by the absence of alpha or paired-chain data. A later analysis associated about 17,000 TCR beta sequences with specific HLA alleles at a false discovery rate of 0.05. In a later analysis, the rate of TCR association differed among HLA loci, with DRB1 alleles having the most associated TCRs and HLA-C alleles having the fewest. Sequencing depth was assumed to be roughly uniform across donors in the presence/absence analyses, though that assumption may not hold. Cytomegalovirus status was reported to be diagnosed by the classifier with high specificity and sensitivity in both the original and validation cohorts.

The sequenced sample consisted of PBMCs. The rearranged chain carries TRBV21-1 and TRBJ1-5; whether TRBD1, the table's D call, matches the DNA was not checked. The better agreement between TRBJ2-3 and the DNA end casts doubt on the J call. TRBV21-1 is recorded as a pseudogene. The TCR comes from a boy younger than 10 in good health and CMV-seronegative. The sequence in DNA is TGTGCCAGCAGCAGACAGGGGGGACAGCCCCAGTATTTT. Its coded protein is CASSRQGGQPQYF.